This T cell receptor (beta chain) is drawn from a study of cytomegalovirus exposure and HLA in healthy donors. Trimming pared 0 bases from V and 4 bases from J, leaving 16 bases between. Germline lookup yields CDR1 SGHKS and CDR2 YYEKEE (reference sequence). This CDR3 spans 16 amino acids. With 60 Vbeta and 13 Jbeta primers, the PCR was carried out. Using immunoSEQ multiplex PCR, the repertoire was profiled, and TCRdb retains in-frame clones only, with some absent. Among some 140,000 clones listed, 70% to 80% were seen once. V usage is TRBV5-5 and J usage is TRBJ1-1; D is ambiguous. The TCR sequence derives from a middle-aged woman in good health and CMV-seronegative. Source material: PBMCs. CDR3: CASSLVPSGTGTEAFF. The DNA for the CDR3 is TGTGCCAGCAGCTTGGTACCGAGTGGTACGGGCACTGAAGCTTTCTTT.